A single sample gave rise to the 11 T cell receptor beta chains below, sequenced in a study of T cell responses to AZD1222 COVID-19 vaccine. Only in-frame clones appear in the TCRdb table, and some are missing; sequencing was by immunoSEQ multiplex PCR. The table shows roughly 150,000 clones, with roughly nine tenths occurring only once. The sequences come from peripheral blood, collected 28 days after the second AZD1222 dose. These receptors all come from an adult who received the AZD1222 COVID-19 vaccine.

This clone was observed once. The gene calls are TRBV24-1 and TRBJ2-2; the D is unclear. This CDR3 comprises 14 residues. Looked up from germline, CDR1 is KGHDR and CDR2 is SFDVKD. V shed 4 bases and J shed 5 bases, with 10 bases lying between them. CDR3 protein: CATSEGFGTGELFF. DNA for the CDR3: TGTGCCACCAGTGAGGGGTTCGGGACCGGGGAGCTGTTTTTT.

The rearrangement joins TRBV6-2 or TRBV6-3 to TRBJ1-2; no reliable D call. This CDR3 spans 12 amino acids. Trimming cost V 6 bases and J 4 bases, with 9 bases left between them. Germline V gene lookup returns CDR1 MNHEY and CDR2 SVGEGT. The CDR3 bases are TGTGCCAGCAGCCGGGTCGGCTATGGCTACACCTTC. Translating gives CASSRVGYGYTF.

This clone was picked up one time. The J gene is TRBJ1-2, the V gene TRBV13, with 9 bases matching TRBD1. The trim removed 5 bases at V and 8 bases at J, leaving 6 bases unmatched. CDR1 is PRHDT, CDR2 FYEKMQ, per germline (reference sequence). The length of the CDR3 is 13 residues. CDR3 DNA: TGTGCCAGCAGCGGACGACAGGGGGGAGGCTACACCTTC. Translated, it gives CASSGRQGGGYTF. Variable domain in full (rest from reference TRBV13 and TRBJ1-2): AAGVIQSPRHLIKEKRETATLKCYPIPRHDTVYWYQQGPGQDPQFLISFYEKMQSDKGSIPDRFSAQQFSDYHSELNMSSLELGDSALYFCASSGRQGGGYTFGSGTRLTVV.

This sequence joins TRBV9 and TRBJ2-3, with D hard to call. CDR1 is SGDLS, CDR2 YYNGEE, per germline. CDR3 size: 14 residues. V shed 3 bases and J shed 5 bases, with 13 bases lying between them. In nucleotides, the CDR3 is TGTGCCAGCAGCGCCACTCGGCCGCAAGATACGCAGTATTTT. It specifies CASSATRPQDTQYF.

The gene calls are TRBV10-3 and TRBJ1-2; D gene ambiguous. Per the germline V gene, CDR1 is ENHRY and CDR2 is SYGVKD. The CDR3 runs to 12 residues. V gave up 2 bases and J gave up 5 bases, with 6 bases separating them. The DNA of the CDR3 is TGTGCCATCAGTGAGCTCCAATATGGCTACACCTTC. This gives the protein CAISELQYGYTF.

This rearrangement joins TRBV4-1 to TRBJ1-1; TRBD1 agrees at 12 bases. Germline V gene sequence: CDR1 MGHRA, CDR2 YSYEKL. The CDR3 sequence is 16 residues long. V lost 2 bases, J lost 1 base, and 2 bases stayed unmatched. The CDR3, as DNA: TGCGCCAGCAGCCAACCGGGACAGGGGGCGAACACTGAAGCTTTCTTT. Translated, it gives CASSQPGQGANTEAFF.

V and J are TRBV9 and TRBJ1-3; D may be TRBD1 (6 bases). Trimming removed 0 bases at V and 0 bases at J, with 13 bases between. This CDR3 has 17 amino acids. Germline V gives CDR1 SGDLS, CDR2 YYNGEE. The CDR3 DNA reads TGTGCCAGCAGCGTAGGGGACACCAGAATCTCTGGAAACACCATATATTTT. It encodes CASSVGDTRISGNTIYF. The variable domain in full, completed from reference TRBV9 and TRBJ1-3, reads DSGVTQTPKHLITATGQRVTLRCSPRSGDLSVYWYQQSLDQGLQFLIQYYNGEERAKGNILERFSAQQFPDLHSELNLSSLELGDSALYFCASSVGDTRISGNTIYFGEGSWLTVV.

By its share, this clone is medium-sized. The V call is TRBV18, the J call TRBJ1-1, with D unclear. Trimming took off 5 bases at V and 5 bases at J, with 9 bases between the two ends. Germline V CDR1 and CDR2: KGHSH, LQKENI. The CDR3 runs 12 residues. For the CDR3, the DNA is TGTGCCAGCTCAGGAGGGATAACTGAAGCTTTCTTT. Protein: CASSGGITEAFF.

This sequence joins TRBV2 and TRBJ2-3; tentatively, D is TRBD1 (6 bases). Germline loops: CDR1 SNHLY, CDR2 FYNNEI. Between the trimmed V and J ends, which lost 4 bases and 4 bases, there was a span of 12 bases. The CDR3 has 14 residues. The CDR3 bases are TGTGCCAGCAGTGTCACAAGACAGGCAGATACGCAGTATTTT. This gives the protein CASSVTRQADTQYF.

The V and J genes are TRBV5-1 and TRBJ2-1; TRBD2 agrees at 14 bases. Germline CDR1 is SGHRS and CDR2 is YFSETQ. With V trimmed by 4 bases and J by 3 bases, 6 bases remained unmatched. This CDR3 comprises 17 residues. The CDR3 loop is CASSPGGLAGGYNEQFF. CDR3 nucleotide sequence: TGCGCCAGCAGCCCAGGCGGACTAGCGGGGGGCTACAATGAGCAGTTCTTC.

The rearrangement joins TRBV6-5 to TRBJ2-7; TRBD1 or TRBD2 may be the D gene (7 bases each). CDR3 length: 13 amino acids. Germline CDR1 MNHEY, CDR2 SVGAGI. V dropped 8 bases and J dropped 2 bases, with 13 bases sitting between them. The CDR3 sequence: CASFQGGPYEQYF. The CDR3 region has the DNA TGTGCCAGCTTTCAGGGGGGGCCCTACGAGCAGTACTTC.